These T cell receptor beta chains were read from a single sample in a study of T-cell reconstitution after alpha-beta-depleted transplantation in children. TCRdb recomputed calls from the PCR reads with MiXCR, one row per CDR3 protein. This sample carries around 80,000 distinct CDR3 sequences, around 18% of them seen once, and the ten largest clones take less than 60%. This sample comprised PBMCs, mostly from graft donor cells, obtained 360 days after TCRalphabeta/CD19-depleted stem cell transplant. These TCRs come from a male patient aged 2 to 9 who had a stem cell transplant for acute lymphoblastic leukemia, so the T cells may come from the graft donor. Each CDR3 is given with its conserved first and last residue. Fields, in order: V gene, D gene, clone size, J gene, CDR3 length, CDR3 protein, CDR3 DNA. The D gene is left open where the match is weak. Only part of the rows carry a size: once, few, many, or a class if the clone is expanded.

TRBV2,.,.,TRBJ2-7,13,CASSERLSYEQYF,TGTGCCAGCAGTGAAAGACTGTCCTACGAGCAGTACTTC
TRBV21-1,.,.,TRBJ2-7,17,CASSKFAGLARAYEQYF,TGTGCCAGCAGCAAATTCGCGGGACTAGCACGGGCCTACGAGCAGTACTTC
TRBV9,.,few,TRBJ1-2,12,CASSVAGLGYTF,TGTGCCAGCAGCGTAGCGGGGCTTGGCTACACCTTC
TRBV4-2,.,.,TRBJ2-7,15,CASSQRGTRVVEQYF,TGTGCCAGCAGCCAAAGAGGGACCAGAGTGGTTGAGCAGTACTTC
TRBV12-3/TRBV12-4,TRBD1,.,TRBJ2-1,15,CASSPGPTGANEQFF,TGTGCCAGCAGTCCCGGTCCCACAGGGGCCAATGAGCAGTTCTTC
TRBV11-2,TRBD1,many,TRBJ1-1,15,CASSQRGQGVTEAFF,TGTGCCAGCAGCCAACGCGGACAGGGAGTCACTGAAGCTTTCTTT
TRBV11-2,.,many,TRBJ2-1,15,CASSLLTGVIYEQFF,TGTGCCAGCAGCTTACTTACGGGAGTGATCTATGAGCAGTTCTTC
TRBV28,.,many,TRBJ2-1,15,CASRSHQFSYNEQFF,TGTGCCAGCCGTAGCCACCAGTTCTCCTACAATGAGCAGTTCTTC
TRBV10-3,TRBD2,few,TRBJ2-3,13,CAIGAGSTDTQYF,TGTGCCATCGGAGCGGGAAGCACAGATACGCAGTATTTT
TRBV5-1,.,few,TRBJ2-3,15,CASSFTGVRTDTQYF,TGCGCCAGCAGCTTTACGGGAGTGCGCACAGATACGCAGTATTTT
TRBV2,.,.,TRBJ2-7,14,CAVKRGEGTYEQYF,TGTGCCGTAAAGAGGGGGGAGGGAACCTACGAGCAGTACTTC
TRBV24-1,.,few,TRBJ1-5,14,CATSLGGGNQPQHF,TGTGCCACCAGTTTAGGAGGGGGCAATCAGCCCCAGCATTTT
TRBV10-3,TRBD1,.,TRBJ1-2,14,CAISAGTGAYGYTF,TGTGCCATCAGTGCCGGGACAGGAGCTTATGGCTACACCTTC
TRBV12-3/TRBV12-4,.,few,TRBJ1-1,14,CASSSTEVVAEAFF,TGTGCCAGCAGTTCCACGGAGGTTGTGGCTGAAGCTTTCTTT
TRBV7-9,.,.,TRBJ2-7,15,CASSLGLPGSYEQYF,TGTGCCAGCAGCTTAGGGCTGCCAGGTTCCTACGAGCAGTACTTC
TRBV4-2,.,many,TRBJ1-2,15,CASSQLLGGGDGYTF,TGTGCCAGCAGCCAGTTGTTGGGAGGGGGAGATGGCTACACCTTC
TRBV6-4,TRBD2,many,TRBJ2-1,21,CASRRRTSGRAGPLSYNEQFF,TGTGCCAGCAGACGCCGGACTAGCGGGAGGGCCGGCCCCCTCTCCTACAATGAGCAGTTCTTC
TRBV20-1,TRBD1,.,TRBJ2-7,12,CSARDRGYEQYF,TGCAGTGCCAGGGACAGGGGCTACGAGCAGTACTTC
TRBV24-1,.,.,TRBJ2-1,11,CATSAGAEQFF,TGTGCCACCAGTGCCGGGGCTGAGCAGTTCTTC
TRBV7-9,.,many,TRBJ2-5,13,CASSLASVETQYF,TGTGCCAGCAGCTTAGCGAGCGTGGAGACCCAGTACTTC
TRBV20-1,TRBD2,few,TRBJ2-7,18,CSASPLLADEGSSYEQYF,TGCAGTGCTAGCCCCCTACTAGCGGACGAGGGGAGCTCCTACGAGCAGTACTTC
TRBV5-1,TRBD2,.,TRBJ2-2,16,CASSYSGRARTGELFF,TGCGCCAGCAGCTATAGCGGGAGGGCCCGTACCGGGGAGCTGTTTTTT
TRBV5-1,TRBD1,.,TRBJ2-5,15,CASSPGTVYPETQYF,TGCGCCAGCAGCCCCGGGACAGTCTACCCGGAGACCCAGTACTTC
TRBV7-6,TRBD2,few,TRBJ2-7,13,CASSLGPAGEQYF,TGTGCCAGCAGCTTAGGTCCAGCGGGGGAGCAGTACTTC
TRBV5-1,TRBD2,.,TRBJ2-3,19,CASSLEGAGGLTFTDTQYF,TGCGCCAGCAGCTTGGAAGGAGCGGGAGGCCTAACTTTCACAGATACGCAGTATTTT
TRBV10-3,TRBD1,.,TRBJ2-7,16,CAIKGQGVLPQHEQYF,TGTGCCATCAAGGGACAGGGGGTCCTTCCCCAACACGAGCAGTACTTC
TRBV12-3/TRBV12-4,TRBD2,many,TRBJ2-7,17,CASSSTITSGGSYEQYF,TGTGCCAGCAGTTCTACAATTACTAGCGGGGGCTCCTACGAGCAGTACTTC
TRBV15,.,many,TRBJ2-5,14,CATSRDYGQETQYF,TGTGCCACCAGCAGAGATTACGGCCAAGAGACCCAGTACTTC
TRBV24-1,TRBD1,.,TRBJ2-3,12,CATGQGVDTQYF,TGTGCCACCGGACAGGGGGTAGATACGCAGTATTTT
TRBV7-9,.,many,TRBJ1-1,17,CASSLRRGGRGNTEAFF,TGTGCCAGCAGCCTCAGGCGGGGAGGGAGGGGGAACACTGAAGCTTTCTTT
TRBV20-1,TRBD1,many,TRBJ1-5,14,CSAPMDRVGQPQHF,TGCAGTGCTCCGATGGACAGGGTTGGTCAGCCCCAGCATTTT
TRBV5-1,.,.,TRBJ2-2,14,CASGAGPSSGELFF,TGCGCCAGCGGAGCCGGGCCGTCGTCCGGGGAGCTGTTTTTT
TRBV7-9,.,many,TRBJ2-7,14,CASTLGGPYYEQYF,TGTGCCAGCACCCTAGGGGGGCCCTACTACGAGCAGTACTTC
TRBV19,.,few,TRBJ2-2,13,CASSIRAAGELFF,TGTGCCAGTAGTATAAGGGCGGCCGGGGAGCTGTTTTTT
TRBV5-6,.,many,TRBJ1-2,12,CASSLPRHGYTF,TGTGCCAGCAGCCTCCCCAGGCATGGCTACACCTTC
TRBV4-1,TRBD2,.,TRBJ2-1,15,CASSRLAGTYNEQFF,TGCGCCAGCAGCCGACTAGCGGGCACCTACAATGAGCAGTTCTTC
TRBV20-1,TRBD1,few,TRBJ1-2,13,CSAMTGGGYGYTF,TGCAGTGCTATGACAGGGGGCGGCTATGGCTACACCTTC
TRBV20-1,.,few,TRBJ1-5,15,CSARRTEYSNQPQHF,TGCAGTGCTAGAAGGACGGAATATAGCAATCAGCCCCAGCATTTT
TRBV5-1,.,.,TRBJ2-5,15,CASSLGRRYQETQYF,TGCGCCAGCAGCTTGGGACGGCGGTACCAAGAGACCCAGTACTTC
TRBV20-1,TRBD1,.,TRBJ1-6,17,CSARDYGQGARNSPLHF,TGCAGTGCTAGAGATTACGGACAGGGGGCTAGGAATTCACCCCTCCACTTT
TRBV7-9,TRBD1,few,TRBJ2-7,14,CASSLGQGDYEQYF,TGTGCCAGCAGCTTAGGGCAGGGGGACTACGAGCAGTACTTC
TRBV5-6,TRBD2,.,TRBJ2-7,17,CASSRLGTAGGPREQYF,TGTGCCAGCAGCCGACTTGGGACAGCGGGAGGGCCACGGGAGCAGTACTTC
TRBV6-5,.,.,TRBJ2-7,14,CASSFQATNYEQYF,TGTGCCAGCAGTTTCCAGGCCACGAACTACGAGCAGTACTTC
TRBV6-5,.,.,TRBJ2-7,14,CASSYAGQMDEQYF,TGTGCCAGCAGTTACGCGGGCCAGATGGACGAGCAGTACTTC
TRBV11-3,TRBD1,.,TRBJ2-2,15,CASSTGTGFTGELFF,TGTGCCAGCAGCACCGGGACAGGGTTCACCGGGGAGCTGTTTTTT
TRBV7-8,.,.,TRBJ2-7,12,CASSRLVYEQYF,TGTGCCAGCAGCCGACTAGTCTACGAGCAGTACTTC
TRBV4-2,.,.,TRBJ2-3,16,CASSQAVRSSTDTQYF,TGTGCCAGCAGCCAAGCTGTGCGGTCTAGCACAGATACGCAGTATTTT
TRBV29-1,.,few,TRBJ2-7,11,CSVGLRYEQYF,TGCAGCGTTGGGCTCCGCTACGAGCAGTACTTC
TRBV3-1,.,.,TRBJ2-3,16,CASSLTGPSDTDTQYF,TGTGCCAGCAGCCTTACCGGGCCCTCTGACACAGATACGCAGTATTTT
TRBV6-1,.,.,TRBJ2-3,14,CASSGGGVTDTQYF,TGTGCCAGCAGTGGCGGCGGGGTCACAGATACGCAGTATTTT
TRBV20-1,TRBD2,.,TRBJ2-2,15,CSASGLAGHTGELFF,TGCAGTGCTAGCGGGCTAGCGGGACACACCGGGGAGCTGTTTTTT
TRBV9,TRBD2,.,TRBJ2-7,14,CASSVAGTTYEQYF,TGTGCCAGCAGCGTAGCGGGGACTACCTACGAGCAGTACTTC
TRBV28,.,many,TRBJ2-3,16,CASSPRSASRPGTQYF,TGTGCCAGCAGTCCTCGGTCAGCCTCTAGGCCCGGTACGCAGTATTTT
TRBV5-1,TRBD2,few,TRBJ2-7,15,CASRLTSGSTYEQYF,TGCGCCAGCAGACTTACTAGCGGGAGTACCTACGAGCAGTACTTC
TRBV9,.,.,TRBJ2-2,16,CASSVFPGKNTGELFF,TGTGCCAGCAGCGTATTTCCGGGGAAAAACACCGGGGAGCTGTTTTTT
TRBV20-1,TRBD2,many,TRBJ2-2,16,CSASPTSGSIAGELFF,TGCAGTGCATCCCCGACTAGCGGGAGTATTGCCGGGGAGCTGTTTTTT
TRBV7-9,.,few,TRBJ2-3,11,CASSLAGAQYF,TGTGCCAGCAGCTTAGCGGGAGCGCAGTATTTT
TRBV12-3/TRBV12-4,.,few,TRBJ2-7,13,CASSWGRHYEQYF,TGTGCCAGCAGCTGGGGCCGTCACTACGAGCAGTACTTC
TRBV7-6,.,many,TRBJ1-2,18,CASSLGGRGYPRDGGYTF,TGTGCCAGCAGCTTAGGTGGCCGAGGGTATCCCAGGGACGGCGGCTACACCTTC